The TCR beta chain under discussion was sequenced for a study of patients and donors after allogeneic stem cell transplantation. J was trimmed by 6 bases and V by 7 bases; bases with no gene match: 8. Germline values: CDR1 WSHSY, CDR2 SAAADI. This CDR3 has 14 residues. TCRdb ran MiXCR on the RT-PCR reads and lists one entry per CDR3 protein. Here the sample spans about a million distinct CDR3 sequences, under 20% being singletons. The sequence was obtained from a human donor who was either an allogeneic HSCT recipient or a stem cell or donor lymphocyte infusion donor (not recorded which). It is not recorded whose cells these are; they may come from a transplant donor. The chain couples TRBV10-2 to TRBJ2-1; 8 nucleotides match TRBD2. Sample: blood, either unsorted or a sorted T cell fraction (not recorded which). The CDR3 DNA follows: TGCGCCAGCAAACGGGGGGGCTTGGGCAATGAGCAGTTCTTC. Translating it yields CASKRGGLGNEQFF.